The 30 T cell receptor beta chains presented below share a single source sample, sequenced in a study of identical twins. TCRdb reprocessed the 5' RACE reads via MiXCR and lists one record per CDR3 protein. The data contain roughly 1.6 million distinct CDR3 sequences, roughly a third of them singletons. What was sequenced was cord blood. The receptors come from a newborn girl in good health.

This clonotype was counted many times. The gene calls are TRBV6-2 or TRBV6-3 and TRBJ2-3; 9 bases fit TRBD2. CDR1 is MNHEY, CDR2 SVGEGT, per germline. The CDR3 length is 16 residues. Unmatched junction bases numbered 9, after V lost 4 bases and J lost 4 bases. CDR3 loop: CASSSPDGTSSDTQYF. As DNA, the CDR3 is TGTGCCAGCAGTTCCCCCGACGGGACTAGCTCAGATACGCAGTATTTT.

This clonotype was counted between two and nine times. V and J are TRBV20-1 and TRBJ2-3; D might be TRBD1 (6 bases). The ends were cut back, 1 base at V and 6 bases at J, with 11 bases in the middle. This CDR3 comprises 13 residues. Germline V CDR1 and CDR2: DFQATT, SNEGSKA (reference sequence). The CDR3: CSARGQVSDTQYF. CDR3 bases: TGCAGTGCTAGAGGACAGGTTTCGGATACGCAGTATTTT.

V gene TRBV2 combines with J gene TRBJ2-7; 7 bases agree with TRBD1. The CDR3 is 14 amino acids. J gave up 2 bases and V 7 bases, and 8 bases lay outside the gene matches. Germline lookup yields CDR1 SNHLY and CDR2 FYNNEI. The CDR3 DNA sequence: TGTGCCAGCAATTTTGGGACAGTCACCTACGAGCAGTACTTC. The encoded protein is CASNFGTVTYEQYF.

This clonotype was detected a few times. The rearrangement links TRBV28 to TRBJ2-7; D call uncertain. V gave up 9 bases and J gave up 4 bases, with 16 bases separating them. This CDR3 contains 13 residues. The germline gives CDR1 MDHEN, CDR2 SYDVKM. The CDR3, as DNA: TGTGCCAGTAACTTCGGCCCCTCTTACGAGCAGTACTTC. Protein sequence: CASNFGPSYEQYF.

This chain joins TRBV2 and TRBJ2-1; unclear D gene. The V end lost 2 bases, the J end lost 5 bases, and 7 bases lay between the germline ends. This CDR3 is 13 amino acids long. In germline, CDR1 is SNHLY, CDR2 FYNNEI. CDR3 loop: CASSETQNNEQFF. CDR3 sequence (DNA): TGTGCCAGCAGTGAAACTCAGAACAATGAGCAGTTCTTC. The full variable domain, in which reference TRBV2 and TRBJ2-1 provide the parts outside the CDR3, is EPEVTQTPSHQVTQMGQEVILRCVPISNHLYFYWYRQILGQKVEFLVSFYNNEISEKSEIFDDQFSVERPDGSNFTLKIRSTKLEDSAMYFCASSETQNNEQFFGPGTRLTVL.

In this sample, this clonotype turned up many times. The genes are TRBV15 and TRBJ2-1, with TRBD2 matching 11 bases. V shed 5 bases and J 4 bases; nucleotides not matched to a gene: 7. CDR3 length: 16 residues. Germline lookup yields CDR1 LNHNV and CDR2 YYDKDF (reference sequence). Here the CDR3 DNA reads TGTGCCACCAGCCCTAAACTAGCGGGAGCATACAATGAGCAGTTCTTC. It is translated as CATSPKLAGAYNEQFF.

The chain couples TRBV28 to TRBJ1-5; possible D gene TRBD1, 6 bases. V was pared by 4 bases and J by 9 bases, with 16 bases between. This CDR3 is 14 amino acids long. Per germline, CDR1 MDHEN and CDR2 SYDVKM. The CDR3 nucleotides are TGTGCCAGCAGTTCGGGGGGGGCAAGACGGCCCCAGCATTTT. It codes for CASSSGGARRPQHF. Filled out from reference TRBV28 and TRBJ1-5, the complete variable domain reads DVKVTQSSRYLVKRTGEKVFLECVQDMDHENMFWYRQDPGLGLRLIYFSYDVKMKEKGDIPEGYSVSREKKERFSLILESASTNQTSMYLCASSSGGARRPQHFGDGTRLSIL.

The gene calls are TRBV20-1 and TRBJ1-1; perhaps TRBD1 as D (6 bases). Germline V gives CDR1 DFQATT, CDR2 SNEGSKA (reference sequence). Deletions cut 3 bases from V and 5 bases from J, with 13 bases between. The CDR3 runs 13 residues. The CDR3 sequence: CSASLRGETEAFF. The CDR3 nucleotides read TGCAGTGCTAGTTTAAGGGGGGAAACTGAAGCTTTCTTT.

The chain carries TRBV18 and TRBJ2-1, with 8 bases matching TRBD1. Looked up from germline, CDR1 is KGHSH and CDR2 is LQKENI. V shed 3 bases and J 4 bases; nucleotides not matched to a gene: 2. This CDR3 is 14 amino acids long. The CDR3 region is CASSPTGVYNEQFF. CDR3 DNA: TGTGCCAGCTCACCGACAGGGGTATACAATGAGCAGTTCTTC. Combining the CDR3 with reference TRBV18 and TRBJ2-1 gives the whole variable domain NAGVMQNPRHLVRRRGQEARLRCSPMKGHSHVYWYRQLPEEGLKFMVYLQKENIIDESGMPKERFSAEFPKEGPSILRIQQVVRGDSAAYFCASSPTGVYNEQFFGPGTRLTVL.

V and J are TRBV7-2 and TRBJ1-1; D is unclear. V was shortened by 5 bases and J by 3 bases, with 10 bases between the two germline ends. Germline V gives CDR1 SGHTA, CDR2 FQGNSA. The length of the CDR3 is 13 residues. The CDR3 DNA is TGTGCCAGCAGCCAAAGAAGAGACACTGAAGCTTTCTTT. As protein: CASSQRRDTEAFF.

The table lists this clonotype with a few counts. The J gene is TRBJ1-2, the V gene TRBV27; no clear D. This CDR3 has 15 residues. V lost 3 bases and J 0 bases, leaving 11 bases between the germline ends. The V gene's germline CDR1 is MNHEY and CDR2 SMNVEV (reference sequence). For the CDR3, the DNA is TGTGCCAGCAGTTTCTATCCGGGTTCTAACTATGGCTACACCTTC. Protein product: CASSFYPGSNYGYTF.

V is TRBV12-3 or TRBV12-4 and J is TRBJ1-2; TRBD1 is a possible D gene (6 bases). CDR3 length equals 14 residues. V lost 3 bases, J lost 1 base, and 9 bases lay in between. For the CDR3, the DNA is TGTGCCAGCAGTTTTGGACAGATTAACTATGGCTACACCTTC. Protein sequence: CASSFGQINYGYTF.

The V and J genes are TRBV28 and TRBJ2-2, with TRBD2 matching over 10 bases. CDR1 is MDHEN, CDR2 SYDVKM, per germline. Trimming at V came to 3 bases and at J to 6 bases, leaving 13 bases not matched to a gene. CDR3 length: 18 amino acids. The chain's CDR3 is CASSLGIGLAGAPGELFF. CDR3 coding DNA: TGTGCCAGCAGTTTGGGGATCGGGCTAGCGGGAGCACCCGGGGAGCTGTTTTTT.

The gene calls are TRBV20-1 and TRBJ1-6, with a possible D match to TRBD1 (5 bases). This CDR3 contains 15 residues. CDR1 is DFQATT and CDR2 is SNEGSKA in the germline V gene (reference sequence). V gave up 5 bases and J gave up 0 bases, with 11 bases separating them. This CDR3 reads CSAHYRISYNSPLHF. As DNA, the CDR3 is TGCAGTGCTCATTACAGGATCTCCTATAATTCACCCCTCCACTTT.

This clonotype was counted between two and nine times. The V gene is TRBV6-6, the J gene TRBJ2-5; 7 bases line up with TRBD1. This CDR3 spans 14 amino acids. V trimming: 2 bases; J trimming: 2 bases; junction bases outside the gene matches: 2. The germline CDR1 and CDR2 sequences are MNHNY and SVGAGI (reference sequence). In DNA form, the CDR3 reads TGTGCCAGCAGTTACCTGGGACAGCAAGAGACCCAGTACTTC. This encodes CASSYLGQQETQYF.

This sequence joins TRBV4-1 and TRBJ2-1; 14 bases agree with TRBD2. The CDR3 loop spans 18 amino acids. Germline assignment: CDR1 MGHRA and CDR2 YSYEKL. J lost 6 bases, V lost 4 bases, and 11 bases had no gene match. In DNA form, the CDR3 reads TGCGCCAGCAGCCCCCTCGGGACTAGCGGGAGTCATATCAATGAGCAGTTCTTC. Translated: CASSPLGTSGSHINEQFF.

V usage is TRBV14 and J usage is TRBJ2-7; D is possibly TRBD1 (5 bases). This CDR3 is 15 amino acids long. Trimming cost V 0 bases and J 0 bases, with 9 bases left between them. CDR1 and CDR2 (germline): SGHDN, FVKESK. The CDR3 loop is CASSQELGASYEQYF. The CDR3 DNA reads as TGTGCCAGCAGCCAAGAGTTAGGGGCCTCCTACGAGCAGTACTTC.

The V gene is TRBV7-8, the J gene TRBJ2-2; D ambiguous. Trimming removed 2 bases from V and 2 bases from J, with 12 bases in between. CDR3 length: 16 residues. Germline V gene lookup returns CDR1 SGHVS and CDR2 FQNEAQ. For the CDR3, the DNA is TGTGCCAGCAGCTTATTTCCAGGAACTAACACCGGGGAGCTGTTTTTT. This codes for CASSLFPGTNTGELFF.

In the case of this clonotype: Just one base apart from a much larger clone, this may be a read error. The chain uses TRBV29-1 and TRBJ2-1; the D is unclear. Germline V CDR1 and CDR2: SQVTM, ANQGSEA. CDR3 length equals 12 residues. Trimming cost V 4 bases and J 12 bases, with 16 bases left between them. The CDR3 DNA reads as TGCAGCGTTGCCCTGACTGGACGATCGCAGTTCTTC. Translation gives CSVALTGRSQFF.

The rearrangement uses TRBV6-2 or TRBV6-3 and TRBJ2-1; possibly TRBD1 or TRBD2 for D (6 bases each). Germline loops: CDR1 MNHEY, CDR2 SVGEGT. V was shortened by 5 bases and J by 2 bases, with 13 bases between the two germline ends. The CDR3 covers 15 residues. CDR3 region: CASSPIGGPYNEQFF. The CDR3 nucleotides read TGTGCCAGCAGTCCCATAGGGGGGCCCTACAATGAGCAGTTCTTC.

This chain links TRBV6-2 or TRBV6-3 with TRBJ1-2; D not certain. Trimming left V 2 bases short and J 4 bases short, with 8 bases between. CDR1 is MNHEY, CDR2 SVGEGT, per germline. This CDR3 has 13 residues. The CDR3 is CASSYRRSYGYTF. The CDR3 region has the DNA TGTGCCAGCAGTTACCGGCGGAGCTATGGCTACACCTTC.

This clonotype came up a few times. J is TRBJ1-5 and V is TRBV4-2, with 8 positions matching TRBD1. Losses at the gene ends were 0 bases for V and 0 bases for J; bases not matched to a gene: 1. This CDR3 is 16 amino acids long. Germline lookup yields CDR1 LGHNA and CDR2 YNFKEQ. The CDR3 sequence is CASSQDRGPSNQPQHF. The CDR3 coding sequence is TGTGCCAGCAGCCAAGACAGGGGGCCTAGCAATCAGCCCCAGCATTTT.

This clonotype was observed a handful of times. CDR3 amino acids: CSALGLEVNEQFF. The CDR3 DNA reads TGCAGTGCTTTGGGACTAGAGGTGAATGAGCAGTTCTTC. V and J are TRBV20-1 and TRBJ2-1, with TRBD2 identical over 8 bases. CDR3 length: 13 residues. Losses at the gene ends were 5 bases for V and 7 bases for J; bases not matched to a gene: 7. From germline, CDR1 is DFQATT and CDR2 SNEGSKA (reference sequence).

This clonotype was observed a few times. The V gene is TRBV27, the J gene TRBJ1-5; unclear D gene. The CDR3 totals 17 residues. V gave up 2 bases and J gave up 2 bases, with 16 bases separating them. Germline V gene data show CDR1 as MNHEY and CDR2 as SMNVEV (reference sequence). The CDR3 loop reads CASSLNGRWSGNQPQHF. The CDR3, as DNA: TGTGCCAGCAGTTTAAACGGGCGGTGGAGTGGCAATCAGCCCCAGCATTTT.

This clonotype was detected a few times. The chain employs TRBV2 and TRBJ2-7; 14 nucleotides agree with TRBD2. CDR1 and CDR2 from the germline V gene are SNHLY and FYNNEI. Trimming at V came to 5 bases and at J to 2 bases, leaving 5 bases not matched to a gene. The CDR3 consists of 16 residues. The CDR3 loop reads CASSWTSGGRTYEQYF. The CDR3, as DNA: TGTGCCAGCAGTTGGACTAGCGGGGGGCGAACCTACGAGCAGTACTTC.

The CDR3, as DNA: TGTGCCAGCAGACCGTCTGGGTATAACGTAGCGGAGCTGTTTTTT. Protein product: CASRPSGYNVAELFF. The rearrangement joins TRBV12-3 or TRBV12-4 to TRBJ2-2, with D hard to call. CDR3 length equals 15 residues. Trimming cost V 6 bases and J 10 bases, with 21 bases left between them.

The rearrangement joins TRBV9 to TRBJ2-3; TRBD2 agrees at 7 bases. J was trimmed by 2 bases and V by 0 bases; bases with no gene match: 6. CDR1 and CDR2 (germline): SGDLS, YYNGEE. This CDR3 has 16 amino acids. The CDR3 sequence: CASSVVGGASTDTQYF. The DNA for the CDR3 is TGTGCCAGCAGCGTAGTGGGAGGGGCCTCCACAGATACGCAGTATTTT. The full variable domain, with the rest looked up from reference TRBV9 and TRBJ2-3, is DSGVTQTPKHLITATGQRVTLRCSPRSGDLSVYWYQQSLDQGLQFLIQYYNGEERAKGNILERFSAQQFPDLHSELNLSSLELGDSALYFCASSVVGGASTDTQYFGPGTRLTVL.

The J gene is TRBJ1-5, the V gene TRBV6-1; 8 bases line up with TRBD1. Germline V gene lookup returns CDR1 MNHNS and CDR2 SASEGT. The CDR3 consists of 16 residues. V gave up 5 bases and J gave up 6 bases; unmatched junction bases: 12. CDR3 loop: CASSSLDRVASQPQHF. The CDR3, as DNA: TGTGCCAGCAGTTCGCTGGACAGGGTAGCTAGTCAGCCCCAGCATTTT.

Note on this clonotype: An end of the junction differs from the germline gene, which may be a read error. The gene calls are TRBV5-1 and TRBJ2-5; D tentatively reads TRBD1 or TRBD2 (5 bases each). The CDR3 extends over 11 amino acids. Germline CDR1 reads SGHRS; CDR2 reads YFSETQ. CDR3 sequence: CAGSWGETQYF. The CDR3 nucleotides read TGCGCCGGCAGCTGGGGGGAGACCCAGTACTTC.

There are many counts of this clonotype. The J gene is TRBJ1-1, the V gene TRBV12-3 or TRBV12-4; 10 positions agree with TRBD1. The CDR3 sequence is 16 residues long. J gave up 0 bases and V 1 base, and 2 bases lay outside the gene matches. The CDR3 loop is CASSLGDRGLNTEAFF. The CDR3 region has the DNA TGTGCCAGCAGTTTAGGGGACAGGGGTTTGAACACTGAAGCTTTCTTT.